The 14 T cell receptor beta chains given below trace back to one sample, sequenced in a study of monozygotic twins with inflammatory bowel disease. TCRdb reprocessed the 5' RACE reads and reports one entry per CDR3 protein, with no DNA. The table lists 440,000 or so distinct CDR3 sequences. The sequencing sample was made of blood. These receptors came from a human donor with ulcerative colitis or Crohn's disease, or a healthy co-twin of an affected twin (not recorded which).

Here the CDR3 reads CASGGGGQEQPQHF. J is TRBJ1-5 and V is TRBV9; TCRdb's D gene call, TRBD1, goes unchecked for lack of DNA. The CDR3 sequence is 14 residues long. The V gene's germline CDR1 is SGDLS and CDR2 YYNGEE.

The chain combines TRBV9 with TRBJ2-4; TCRdb outputs TRBD2, but without DNA this stays unchecked. Per germline, CDR1 SGDLS and CDR2 YYNGEE. The CDR3 length is 14 residues. CDR3 protein: CASSVGSGGNIQYF.

The chain links TRBV5-1 to TRBJ2-2. The CDR3 is 16 amino acids. Germline V gene sequence: CDR1 SGHRS, CDR2 YFSETQ. This CDR3 reads CASSSGQNSRSGELFF.

The chain links TRBV29-1 to TRBJ2-7; TCRdb returns TRBD1, unconfirmable since there is no DNA. Germline-derived CDR1 and CDR2 are SQVTM and ANQGSEA. This CDR3 contains 12 residues. CDR3 region: CSVTISRGEQYF.

The chain employs TRBV30 and TRBJ1-6. The CDR3 extends over 16 amino acids. Germline assignment: CDR1 GTSNPN and CDR2 SVGIG (reference sequence). CDR3 amino acids: CAWSVSRTVYNSPLHF.

The J gene is TRBJ1-2, the V gene TRBV4-3; TCRdb's D gene call, TRBD1, goes unchecked for lack of DNA. Germline V lookup: CDR1 LGHNA, CDR2 YSLEER. The CDR3 is 16 amino acids. This CDR3 is CASSQDRDRGNYGYTF.

The rearrangement links TRBV7-9 to TRBJ2-1; the D call from TCRdb, TRBD1, cannot be confirmed without DNA. Germline CDR1 and CDR2: SEHNR and FQNEAQ (reference sequence). CDR3 size: 14 residues. The chain's CDR3 is CASSLAAGLDEQFF. The whole variable domain, filled in from reference TRBV7-9 and TRBJ2-1, reads DTGVSQNPRHKITKRGQNVTFRCDPISEHNRLYWYRQTLGQGPEFLTYFQNEAQLEKSRLLSDRFSAERPKGSFSTLEIQRTEQGDSAMYLCASSLAAGLDEQFFGPGTRLTVL.

The chain links TRBV6-2 or TRBV6-3 to TRBJ2-6; TCRdb's D gene call, TRBD1, goes unchecked for lack of DNA. Germline CDR1 is MNHEY and CDR2 is SVGEGT. The CDR3 has 14 residues. The chain's CDR3 is CASGRTSGANVLTF.

V and J are TRBV12-3 or TRBV12-4 and TRBJ2-2; TCRdb gives TRBD1 as the D gene, but with no DNA this cannot be confirmed. The CDR3 has 13 residues. CDR3 in amino acids: CASSGTPTGELFF.

The CDR3: CASKLGQSNYGYTF. This chain joins TRBV27 and TRBJ1-2; absent DNA, TCRdb's TRBD1 call cannot be checked. This CDR3 contains 14 residues. Germline V CDR1 and CDR2: MNHEY, SMNVEV (reference sequence).

V gene TRBV28 combines with J gene TRBJ2-7. CDR3 size: 16 residues. Germline CDR1 MDHEN, CDR2 SYDVKM. The CDR3 sequence: CASSLATSWRTYEQYF.

This clonotype is classed as medium-sized (0.01 to 0.1%) by frequency. The rearrangement uses TRBV5-1 and TRBJ1-4; the D gene TCRdb calls, TRBD1, cannot be checked with no DNA. This CDR3 spans 19 amino acids. In germline, CDR1 is SGHRS, CDR2 YFSETQ. The CDR3 sequence: CASSLDRSRADRDNEKLFF.

This chain links TRBV18 with TRBJ1-1. CDR3 size: 14 residues. Germline loops: CDR1 KGHSH, CDR2 LQKENI. The CDR3 loop is CASSVGSMNTEAFF.

The J gene is TRBJ1-2, the V gene TRBV28; with no DNA, the TCRdb D assignment of TRBD1 cannot be verified. Germline CDR1 and CDR2: MDHEN and SYDVKM. This CDR3 spans 13 amino acids. CDR3 loop: CASSQGQVNGYTF.